These T cell receptor beta chains were read from a single sample in a study of siplizumab effects on memory and regulatory T cells. Some clones are missing from TCRdb's copy, which holds only in-frame ones; the method was immunoSEQ multiplex PCR. This sample has around 95,000 clones, with 94% found just once. Sequencing input: non-Treg CD4+ T cells sorted from blood. These receptors all come from a human donor in good health. CDR3s include the opening cysteine and the closing phenylalanine or tryptophan. Fields, in order: D gene, J gene, clone size, V gene, CDR3 protein, CDR3 DNA. D genes are given only for firm matches. Clone size is not always given. Where it is, it says once, few, many or a class for expanded clones.

>TRBD2|TRBJ2-3|.|TRBV12-5
CASGSLEREGDTQYF
TGTGCTAGTGGTTCCCTGGAGCGGGAGGGAGATACGCAGTATTTT
>.|TRBJ2-6|once|TRBV19
CASSISLQATGANVLTF
TGTGCCAGTAGTATCTCCCTACAGGCGACTGGGGCCAACGTCCTGACTTTC
>.|TRBJ1-5|.|TRBV18
CASSPPGGDPSNQPQHF
TGTGCCAGCTCACCGCCGGGCGGGGACCCCTCAAATCAGCCCCAGCATTTT
>TRBD1|TRBJ2-4|.|TRBV27
CASSLEGAGNIQYF
TGTGCCAGCAGTTTAGAGGGGGCCGGAAACATTCAGTACTTC
>TRBD2|TRBJ2-1|.|TRBV18
CASSRTSGVYNEQFF
TGTGCCAGCTCACGGACTAGCGGGGTCTACAATGAGCAGTTCTTC
>.|TRBJ1-1|.|TRBV5-6
CASKPRWNTEAFF
TGTGCCAGCAAACCTCGATGGAACACTGAAGCTTTCTTT
>.|TRBJ2-5|.|TRBV7-7
CASSLEGSETQYF
TGTGCTAGCAGCTTGGAAGGTTCCGAGACCCAGTACTTC
>.|TRBJ1-1|few|TRBV7-8
CASSLRWPGAIGDTEAFF
TGTGCCAGCAGCTTACGTTGGCCCGGGGCTATTGGAGACACTGAAGCTTTCTTT
>TRBD2|TRBJ2-1|.|TRBV18
CASSPAGLAGGSEQFF
TGTGCCAGCTCACCCGCGGGACTAGCGGGAGGTAGCGAGCAGTTCTTC
>TRBD2|TRBJ2-5|.|TRBV28
CASRLAGLGTQYF
TGTGCCAGCAGACTAGCGGGTCTCGGGACCCAGTACTTC
>.|TRBJ2-7|.|TRBV6-1
CASSEALRGHYEQYF
TGTGCCAGCAGTGAAGCGCTTCGGGGCCACTACGAGCAGTACTTC
>.|TRBJ2-5|.|TRBV2
CARDQGFQETQYF
TGTGCCAGGGACCAGGGTTTCCAAGAGACCCAGTACTTC
>.|TRBJ2-4|.|TRBV6-6
CASSWGDGGSLNIQYF
TGTGCCAGCAGTTGGGGAGACGGAGGCAGTTTAAACATTCAGTACTTC
>TRBD2|TRBJ2-1|.|TRBV5-1
CASSLAPSGRYNEQFF
TGCGCCAGCAGCTTGGCCCCTAGCGGGAGATACAATGAGCAGTTCTTC
>TRBD1|TRBJ2-5|.|TRBV28
CASRTGGQETQYF
TGTGCCAGCAGGACAGGGGGCCAAGAGACCCAGTACTTC
>.|TRBJ1-5|.|TRBV15
CATRSEGTPNQPQHF
TGTGCCACCAGGTCTGAGGGGACTCCTAATCAGCCCCAGCATTTT
>.|TRBJ2-1|.|TRBV11-3
CASSPPPRAQFF
TGTGCCAGCAGCCCCCCACCGAGGGCCCAGTTCTTC
>.|TRBJ2-1|.|TRBV4-2
CASSQDLGNEQFF
TGTGCCAGCAGCCAAGATCTAGGGAATGAGCAGTTCTTC
>.|TRBJ1-1|.|TRBV5-4
CASGRTANTEAFF
TGTGCCAGCGGACGAACCGCGAACACTGAAGCTTTCTTT
>.|TRBJ2-5|.|TRBV7-8
CASSLPWRETQYF
TGTGCCAGCAGCCTCCCCTGGAGAGAGACCCAGTACTTC